The T cell receptor (beta chain) under discussion was sequenced for a study of blood T cell repertoires in COVID-19. As for the study in general: COVID-19 samples from acute and convalescent phases originated in the United States, Italy and Spain. T cells, B-cell-depleted T cells, or PBMCs provided the cDNA or gDNA that served as material.

Assay: immunoSEQ multiplex PCR; the TCRdb copy retains only in-frame clones and omits some. The table lists more than 85,000 clones, about 85% of them singletons. The CDR3 is 16 residues long. The germline V gene has CDR1 MNHEY and CDR2 SVGEGT. Trimming took off 2 bases at V and 4 bases at J, with 15 bases between the two ends. Sequencing input: peripheral blood. This receptor was obtained from a human donor in a cohort sampled during active COVID-19. The rearrangement links TRBV6-2 or TRBV6-3 to TRBJ2-4; possible D gene TRBD1, 6 bases. The CDR3 loop reads CASSYGDRYRKNIQYF. As DNA, the CDR3 is TGTGCCAGCAGTTACGGTGACAGGTACCGGAAAAACATTCAGTACTTC.